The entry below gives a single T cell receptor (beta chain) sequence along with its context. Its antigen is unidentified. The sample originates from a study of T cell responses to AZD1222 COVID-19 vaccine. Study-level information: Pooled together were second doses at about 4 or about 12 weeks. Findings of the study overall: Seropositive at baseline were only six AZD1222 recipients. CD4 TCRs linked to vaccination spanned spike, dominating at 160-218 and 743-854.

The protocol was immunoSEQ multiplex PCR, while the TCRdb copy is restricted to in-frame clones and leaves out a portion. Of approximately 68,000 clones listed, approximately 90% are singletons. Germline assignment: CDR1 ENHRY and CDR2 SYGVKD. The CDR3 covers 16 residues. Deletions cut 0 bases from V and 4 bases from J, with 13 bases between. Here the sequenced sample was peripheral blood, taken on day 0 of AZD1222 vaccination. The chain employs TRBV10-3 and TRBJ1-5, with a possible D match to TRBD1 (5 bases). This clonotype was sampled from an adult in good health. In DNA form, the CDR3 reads TGTGCCATCAGTGAGTCGACGTGGGGCAGTAATCAGCCCCAGCATTTT. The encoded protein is CAISESTWGSNQPQHF.